A single sample is the source of the 25 T cell receptor beta chains below, sequenced in a study of OX40 agonist ivuxolimab in advanced cancers. Produced via immunoSEQ multiplex PCR; TCRdb's table is partial and in-frame only. This table has 35,000 to 45,000 clones, 75% to 90% appearing once. The starting material was CD4+ or CD8+ T cells sorted from blood, obtained in a trial of the OX40 agonist ivuxolimab. The receptors come from an adult with an advanced solid tumor such as melanoma, head and neck, liver or kidney cancer.

This sequence joins TRBV27 and TRBJ2-7, with TRBD1 matching 7 bases. V lost 4 bases, J lost 0 bases, and 0 bases stayed unmatched. The CDR3 is 13 residues long. The germline V gene has CDR1 MNHEY and CDR2 SMNVEV (reference sequence). CDR3 region: CASSWDSSYEQYF. DNA for the CDR3: TGTGCCAGCAGTTGGGACAGCTCCTACGAGCAGTACTTC.

This sequence joins TRBV18 and TRBJ1-1; 7 nucleotides match TRBD1. V dropped 6 bases and J dropped 1; count of bases not matched to a gene: 2. This CDR3 spans 13 amino acids. Germline-derived CDR1 and CDR2 are KGHSH and LQKENI. In DNA form, the CDR3 reads TGTGCCAGCTCGGGGACAGAGAACACTGAAGCTTTCTTT. Translation: CASSGTENTEAFF.

This rearrangement joins TRBV4-3 to TRBJ2-6, with D unresolved. The V gene's germline CDR1 is LGHNA and CDR2 YSLEER. The CDR3 loop spans 16 amino acids. Trimming took off 0 bases at V and 2 bases at J, with 8 bases between the two ends. Here the CDR3 reads CASSQDGLPGANVLTF. The CDR3 DNA reads as TGCGCCAGCAGCCAAGACGGGTTACCTGGGGCCAACGTCCTGACTTTC.

The rearrangement uses TRBV9 and TRBJ2-3, with D perhaps matching TRBD2 (5 bases). The CDR3 runs to 13 residues. V lost 6 bases to trimming and J lost 3 bases, with 11 bases between them. Germline lookup yields CDR1 SGDLS and CDR2 YYNGEE. This CDR3 reads CASTYGLTDTQYF. CDR3 in DNA: TGTGCCAGCACGTATGGACTGACAGATACGCAGTATTTT.

J is TRBJ1-2 and V is TRBV28; unclear D gene. The CDR3 has 13 amino acids. The V and J ends lost 2 bases and 3 bases respectively, with 7 bases between them. CDR1 is MDHEN, CDR2 SYDVKM, per germline. CDR3 sequence: CASSLGIYYGYTF. The CDR3 DNA follows: TGTGCCAGCAGTTTAGGGATCTACTATGGCTACACCTTC.

J is TRBJ2-1 and V is TRBV5-8; D possibly uses TRBD1 or TRBD2 (5 bases each). The germline V and J ends were trimmed by 0 bases and 2 bases, with 12 bases remaining between them. Germline CDR1 and CDR2: SGHTS and YDEGEE. This CDR3 has 16 residues. CDR3 nucleotide sequence: TGTGCCAGCAGCTTGGTCCGGGGCACGGCCTACAATGAGCAGTTCTTC. Its protein product is CASSLVRGTAYNEQFF.

This chain links TRBV27 with TRBJ2-7, with a possible D match to TRBD1 (6 bases). In germline, CDR1 is MNHEY, CDR2 SMNVEV (reference sequence). This CDR3 is built from 13 residues. V lost 5 bases to trimming and J lost 2 bases, with 10 bases between them. The CDR3: CASSATGPYEQYF. CDR3 nucleotides: TGTGCCAGCAGTGCCACAGGGCCCTACGAGCAGTACTTC.

This sequence joins TRBV28 and TRBJ2-3; D gene ambiguous. The ends were cut back, 1 base at V and 2 bases at J, with 10 bases in the middle. The CDR3 length is 15 residues. CDR1 and CDR2 from the germline V gene are MDHEN and SYDVKM. CDR3: CASSLSSSYTDTQYF. The CDR3, as DNA: TGTGCCAGCAGTTTATCCTCGTCCTACACAGATACGCAGTATTTT.

The rearrangement joins TRBV5-4 to TRBJ1-1; unclear D gene. This CDR3 is 15 amino acids long. V lost 4 bases to trimming and J lost 0 bases, with 13 bases between them. In germline, CDR1 is SGHNT, CDR2 YYREEE (reference sequence). CDR3 sequence (DNA): TGTGCCAGCAGCCCCCGGGGAGTGCTGAACACTGAAGCTTTCTTT. Its translation is CASSPRGVLNTEAFF.

This chain links TRBV7-9 with TRBJ2-1, with 10 bases aligning to TRBD2. The germline V gene encodes CDR1 SEHNR and CDR2 FQNEAQ (reference sequence). V was pared by 9 bases and J by 6 bases, with 5 bases of the junction left unmatched. This CDR3 spans 13 amino acids. CDR3 nucleotides: TGTGCCAGTATGGCTAGCGGGGGCAATGAGCAGTTCTTC. Translation: CASMASGGNEQFF.

V and J are TRBV5-5 and TRBJ2-7, with D hard to call. This CDR3 is 15 amino acids long. Germline V gene sequence: CDR1 SGHKS, CDR2 YYEKEE (reference sequence). The V end was cut by 4 bases, the J end by 4 bases, with 18 bases between. CDR3 sequence (DNA): TGTGCCAGCAGCCAAGGTCAGCCGCCGGCATACGAGCAGTACTTC. Its translation is CASSQGQPPAYEQYF.

This clone was counted between two and nine times. The rearrangement uses TRBV2 and TRBJ1-2, with no clear D. V shed 7 bases and J shed 2 bases, with 14 bases lying between them. The V gene's germline CDR1 is SNHLY and CDR2 FYNNEI. This CDR3 has 14 residues. In DNA, the CDR3 is TGTGCCAGCACTCCGATAGACACCAACTATGGCTACACCTTC. Amino acid sequence: CASTPIDTNYGYTF. The full variable domain, rest sourced from reference TRBV2 and TRBJ1-2, is EPEVTQTPSHQVTQMGQEVILRCVPISNHLYFYWYRQILGQKVEFLVSFYNNEISEKSEIFDDQFSVERPDGSNFTLKIRSTKLEDSAMYFCASTPIDTNYGYTFGSGTRLTVV.

This clone is a singleton in its sample. This sequence joins TRBV7-2 and TRBJ2-5; 8 nucleotides align to TRBD2. Germline CDR1 reads SGHTA; CDR2 reads FQGNSA. The CDR3 has 15 amino acids. V trimming: 3 bases; J trimming: 2 bases; junction bases outside the gene matches: 5. CDR3 DNA: TGTGCCAGCAGCTTGAGGACTAGCCTACAAGAGACCCAGTACTTC. Translated: CASSLRTSLQETQYF.

In this sample, this clone is medium-sized. The rearrangement uses TRBV6-1 and TRBJ2-7, with 15 bases identical to TRBD2. This CDR3 contains 14 residues. The germline V gene has CDR1 MNHNS and CDR2 SASEGT. V trimming: 10 bases; J trimming: 2 bases; junction bases outside the gene matches: 3. This CDR3 is CATGLAGGTYEQYF. The DNA for the CDR3 is TGTGCCACGGGACTAGCGGGAGGTACCTACGAGCAGTACTTC.

The J gene is TRBJ1-3, the V gene TRBV2, with D possibly matching TRBD1 (5 bases). V was cut by 11 bases and J by 0 bases, with 8 bases left in between. Per germline, CDR1 SNHLY and CDR2 FYNNEI. This CDR3 is 12 amino acids long. Here the CDR3 DNA reads TGTGCCTCCAGGGCCTCTGGAAACACCATATATTTT. Encoded protein: CASRASGNTIYF.

This clone came up a few times. The rearrangement links TRBV7-2 to TRBJ1-1, with TRBD1 matching 9 bases. The CDR3 has 15 residues. Germline V gene sequence: CDR1 SGHTA, CDR2 FQGNSA. V shed 3 bases, J shed 11 bases, and the junction held 13 bases outside the gene matches. CDR3 loop: CASSFQTGGRWMAFF. In DNA form, the CDR3 reads TGTGCCAGCAGCTTCCAGACAGGGGGACGATGGATGGCTTTCTTT.

The CDR3 coding sequence is TGCGCCAGCAGCACCACAGGGGGGGAGACTGAAGCTTTCTTT. Translated, it gives CASSTTGGETEAFF. V is TRBV5-1 and J is TRBJ1-1; TRBD1 matches at 8 bases. The ends lost 4 bases at V and 5 bases at J; junction bases unmatched: 7. In germline, CDR1 is SGHRS, CDR2 YFSETQ. The CDR3 contains 14 residues.

The chain has TRBV14 and TRBJ1-2; no definite D call. The germline CDR1 and CDR2 sequences are SGHDN and FVKESK. Trimming took 4 bases from V and 4 from J, leaving 10 bases between them. There are 13 residues in the CDR3. CDR3 DNA: TGTGCCAGCAGCCCAGCGGGGTTCTATGGCTACACCTTC. Residues: CASSPAGFYGYTF.

The rearrangement links TRBV29-1 to TRBJ2-7, with a weak D call TRBD2 (5 bases). The V end was cut by 4 bases, the J end by 6 bases, with 16 bases between. This CDR3 spans 13 amino acids. Per the germline V gene, CDR1 is SQVTM and CDR2 is ANQGSEA. The CDR3 is CSVGLTARGEQYF. The CDR3 DNA sequence: TGCAGCGTTGGCTTGACTGCACGGGGCGAGCAGTACTTC.

The chain links TRBV6-1 to TRBJ1-2; 9 nucleotides agree with TRBD1. Germline V gene lookup returns CDR1 MNHNS and CDR2 SASEGT. Trimming removed 1 base from V and 7 bases from J; junction bases left unmatched: 7. This CDR3 is built from 15 residues. Written as DNA, the CDR3 is TGTGCCAGCAGTGAAGGGGGACAGGGAATTGGTGGCTACACCTTC. Translating it yields CASSEGGQGIGGYTF.

The rearrangement joins TRBV19 to TRBJ2-3; 7 bases agree with TRBD2. The CDR3 is made up of 19 amino acids. The V gene end was trimmed by 3 bases and the J gene end by 2 bases; junction bases not matched to a gene: 17. The germline CDR1 and CDR2 sequences are LNHDA and SQIVND (reference sequence). Here the CDR3 reads CASSISVLRAGVDTDTQYF. CDR3 bases: TGTGCCAGTAGTATTTCGGTGTTGCGGGCGGGAGTCGACACAGATACGCAGTATTTT. Combining the CDR3 with reference TRBV19 and TRBJ2-3 gives the whole variable domain DGGITQSPKYLFRKEGQNVTLSCEQNLNHDAMYWYRQDPGQGLRLIYYSQIVNDFQKGDIAEGYSVSREKKESFPLTVTSAQKNPTAFYLCASSISVLRAGVDTDTQYFGPGTRLTVL.

The CDR3 is CASGLVDGSSQETQYF. Written as DNA, the CDR3 is TGTGCTAGTGGTTTGGTAGACGGGAGTTCCCAAGAGACCCAGTACTTC. V gene TRBV12-5 combines with J gene TRBJ2-5; weak D call: TRBD2 (6 bases). The CDR3 has 16 residues. The V gene lost 0 bases and the J gene lost 1 base, with 12 bases spanning the gap. The germline gives CDR1 LGHNT, CDR2 FRNRAP.

This chain connects TRBV5-5 to TRBJ1-2; TRBD1 matches 7 bases. The ends lost 5 bases at V and 8 bases at J; junction bases unmatched: 9. The CDR3 is made up of 13 amino acids. The germline CDR1 and CDR2 sequences are SGHKS and YYEKEE (reference sequence). The DNA for the CDR3 is TGTGCCAGCAGTCCTGGACAGGCGGGAGGCTACACCTTC. It codes for CASSPGQAGGYTF.

The J gene is TRBJ2-5, the V gene TRBV12-5, with D perhaps matching TRBD2 (5 bases). This CDR3 is 12 amino acids long. CDR1 and CDR2 from the germline V gene are LGHNT and FRNRAP. V was shortened by 6 bases and J by 3 bases, with 8 bases between the two germline ends. The CDR3 DNA follows: TGTGCTAGTGGCCTGGAGGAAGAGACCCAGTACTTC. It encodes CASGLEEETQYF.

The chain couples TRBV6-1 to TRBJ1-5, with D maybe TRBD1 (5 bases). CDR3 length: 14 amino acids. V lost 3 bases and J 6 bases, leaving 12 bases between the germline ends. The V gene's germline CDR1 is MNHNS and CDR2 SASEGT. This chain's CDR3 is CASSEVRGPQPQHF. The CDR3 coding sequence is TGTGCCAGCAGTGAGGTTCGGGGCCCTCAGCCCCAGCATTTT.